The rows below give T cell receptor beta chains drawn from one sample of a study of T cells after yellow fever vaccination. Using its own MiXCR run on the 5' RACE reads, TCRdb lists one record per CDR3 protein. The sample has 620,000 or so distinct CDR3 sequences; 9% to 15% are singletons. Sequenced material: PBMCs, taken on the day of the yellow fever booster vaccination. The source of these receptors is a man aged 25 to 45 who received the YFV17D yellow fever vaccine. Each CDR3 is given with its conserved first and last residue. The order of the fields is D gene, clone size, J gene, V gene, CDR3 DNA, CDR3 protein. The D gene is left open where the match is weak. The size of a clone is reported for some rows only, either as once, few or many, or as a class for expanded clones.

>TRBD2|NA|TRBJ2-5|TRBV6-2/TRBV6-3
TGTGCCAGCAGTCAACGACTAGCGGGAGCAGAGACCCAGTACTTC
CASSQRLAGAETQYF
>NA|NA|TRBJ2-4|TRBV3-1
TGTGCCAGCAGCCTGGGGGTAAGACCCCCGAACATTCAGTACTTC
CASSLGVRPPNIQYF
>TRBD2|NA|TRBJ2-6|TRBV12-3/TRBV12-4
TGTGCCAGCTGTCAGGGACTAGCGGGAGTCTCAGGGGCCAACGTCCTGACTTTC
CASCQGLAGVSGANVLTF
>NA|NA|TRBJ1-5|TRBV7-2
TGTGCCAGCTCCCTAGTGCAGAATCAGCCCCAGCATTTT
CASSLVQNQPQHF
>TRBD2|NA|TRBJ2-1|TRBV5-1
TGCGCCAGCAGCTTTGAAAGGACTAGCGGGAATTCCTACAATGAGCAGTTCTTC
CASSFERTSGNSYNEQFF
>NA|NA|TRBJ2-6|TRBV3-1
TGTGCCAGCAGCCAAGTTGTAGACAGCTCTCCTGGGGCCAACGTCCTGACTTTC
CASSQVVDSSPGANVLTF
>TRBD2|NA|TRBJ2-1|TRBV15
TGTGCCACCAGCGGACTAGCGGGAAATCTCGGCAATGAGCAGTTCTTC
CATSGLAGNLGNEQFF
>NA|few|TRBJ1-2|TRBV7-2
TGTGCCAGCAGCTCGTTAGGGGGCTATGGCTACACCTTC
CASSSLGGYGYTF
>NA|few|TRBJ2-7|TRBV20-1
TGCAGTGCTAGCGGGAGAGCCCCCGAGCAGTACTTC
CSASGRAPEQYF
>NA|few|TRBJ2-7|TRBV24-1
TGTGCCACCAGTGCTGGGGGCAACTACGAGCAGTACTTC
CATSAGGNYEQYF
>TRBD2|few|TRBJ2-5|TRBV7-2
TGTGCCAGCAGCAGTAGCGGGGGCCGAGCTGAGACCCAGTACTTC
CASSSSGGRAETQYF
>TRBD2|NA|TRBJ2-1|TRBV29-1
TGCAGCGTTGAGGGAGTTATGGGACTAGCGGGGCGGCTAGGTAATGAGCAGTTCTTC
CSVEGVMGLAGRLGNEQFF
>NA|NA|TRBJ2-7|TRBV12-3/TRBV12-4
TGTGCCAGCAGTCGCGGGACATTTCAGCAGGCGCAGTACTTC
CASSRGTFQQAQYF
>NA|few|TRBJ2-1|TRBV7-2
TGTGCCATCGGATCGGGGTACAATGAGCAGTTCTTC
CAIGSGYNEQFF
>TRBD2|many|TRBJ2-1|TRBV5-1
TGCGCCAGCAGCCCAATAGCGGGAGGTTTTAATGAGCAGTTCTTC
CASSPIAGGFNEQFF
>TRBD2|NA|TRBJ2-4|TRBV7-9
TGTGCCAGCAGTGATAATGGGGGGGTAACGGCCAAAAACATTCAGTACTTC
CASSDNGGVTAKNIQYF
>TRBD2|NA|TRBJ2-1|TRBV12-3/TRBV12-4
TGTGCCAGCAGCCAGGCGGGGGTTTTATACAATGAGCAGTTCTTC
CASSQAGVLYNEQFF
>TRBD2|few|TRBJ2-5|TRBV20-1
TGCAGTGCTAGAGTTGGGAGCGGGAGGGGGGAGACCCAGTACTTC
CSARVGSGRGETQYF
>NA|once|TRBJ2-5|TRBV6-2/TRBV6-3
TGTGCCAGCAATTTCAAACCGGGAGACCAAGAGACCCAGTACTTC
CASNFKPGDQETQYF
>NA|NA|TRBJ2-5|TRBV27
TGTGCCAGCAGTCTTCGGGCTGGAACTAGACGAGGAGGGGTTCAAGAGACCCAGTACTTC
CASSLRAGTRRGGVQETQYF
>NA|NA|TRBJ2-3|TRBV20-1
TGCAGTGTACGGCGCGCAGATACGCAGTATTTT
CSVRRADTQYF
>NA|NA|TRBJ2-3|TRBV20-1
TGCAGTGCTGGGGCTGATAATACGTTCAGTGATACGCAGTATTTT
CSAGADNTFSDTQYF
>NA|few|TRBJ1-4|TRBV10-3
TGTGCCACCCACAGAAGCACTAATGAAAAACTGTTTTTT
CATHRSTNEKLFF
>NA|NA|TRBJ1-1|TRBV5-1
TGCGCCAGCAGTAGTTCGATTTCCGGCCTCACTGAAGCTTTCTTT
CASSSSISGLTEAFF
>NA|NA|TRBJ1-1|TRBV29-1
TGCAGCGTTAATAATAGAGGCACTGAAGCTTTCTTT
CSVNNRGTEAFF
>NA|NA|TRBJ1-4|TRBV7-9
TGTGCCAGCAGCTTAGCCTGGAGTAAAAATGAAAAACTGTTTTTT
CASSLAWSKNEKLFF
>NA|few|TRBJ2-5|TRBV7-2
TGTGCCAGCAGCTTAGATTGGGGCCAAGAGACCCAGTACTTC
CASSLDWGQETQYF
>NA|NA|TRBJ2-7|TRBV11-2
TGTGCCAGCACTATTTCGCAGGGGCCCTACGAGCAGTACTTC
CASTISQGPYEQYF
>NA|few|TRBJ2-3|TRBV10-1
TGCGCCAGCAGTCAGTTGGGTTATACGCAGTATTTT
CASSQLGYTQYF
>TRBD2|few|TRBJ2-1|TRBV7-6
TGTGCCAGCAGCTTAGAGGCCGGGAGGCCCCGAAGGGTCTACAATGAGCAGTTCTTC
CASSLEAGRPRRVYNEQFF